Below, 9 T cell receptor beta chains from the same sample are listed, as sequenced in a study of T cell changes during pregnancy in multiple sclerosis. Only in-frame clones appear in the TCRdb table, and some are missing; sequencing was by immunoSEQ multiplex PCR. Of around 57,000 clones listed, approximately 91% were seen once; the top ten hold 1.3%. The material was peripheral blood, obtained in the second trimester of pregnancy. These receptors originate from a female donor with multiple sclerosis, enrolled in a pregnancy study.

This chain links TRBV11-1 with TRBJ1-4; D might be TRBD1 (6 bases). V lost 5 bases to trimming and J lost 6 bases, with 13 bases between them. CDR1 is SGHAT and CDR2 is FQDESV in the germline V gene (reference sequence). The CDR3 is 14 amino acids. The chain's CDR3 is CASSPPGGYEKLFF. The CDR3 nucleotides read TGTGCCAGCAGCCCTCCGGGGGGCTATGAAAAACTGTTTTTT.

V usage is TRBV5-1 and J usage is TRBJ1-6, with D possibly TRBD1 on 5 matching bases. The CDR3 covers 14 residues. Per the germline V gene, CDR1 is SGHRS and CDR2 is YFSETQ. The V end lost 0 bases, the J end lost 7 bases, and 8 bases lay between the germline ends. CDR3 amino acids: CASSLGGGNSPLHF. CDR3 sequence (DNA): TGCGCCAGCAGCTTGGGTGGGGGGAATTCACCCCTCCACTTT. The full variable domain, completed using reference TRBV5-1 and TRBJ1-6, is KAGVTQTPRYLIKTRGQQVTLSCSPISGHRSVSWYQQTPGQGLQFLFEYFSETQRNKGNFPGRFSGRQFSNSRSEMNVSTLELGDSALYLCASSLGGGNSPLHFGNGTRLTVT.

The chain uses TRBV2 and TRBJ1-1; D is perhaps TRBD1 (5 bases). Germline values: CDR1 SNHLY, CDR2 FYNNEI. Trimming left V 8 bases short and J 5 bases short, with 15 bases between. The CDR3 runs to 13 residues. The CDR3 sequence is CASFPPGRTEAFF. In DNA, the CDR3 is TGTGCCAGCTTCCCTCCAGGGAGGACTGAAGCTTTCTTT.

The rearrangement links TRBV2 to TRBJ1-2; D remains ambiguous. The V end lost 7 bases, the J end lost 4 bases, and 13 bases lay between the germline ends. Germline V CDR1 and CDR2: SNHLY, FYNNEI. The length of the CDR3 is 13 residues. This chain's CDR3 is CASTEEGFYGYTF. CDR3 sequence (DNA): TGTGCCAGCACCGAGGAGGGATTCTATGGCTACACCTTC. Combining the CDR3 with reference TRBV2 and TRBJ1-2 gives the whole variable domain EPEVTQTPSHQVTQMGQEVILRCVPISNHLYFYWYRQILGQKVEFLVSFYNNEISEKSEIFDDQFSVERPDGSNFTLKIRSTKLEDSAMYFCASTEEGFYGYTFGSGTRLTVV.

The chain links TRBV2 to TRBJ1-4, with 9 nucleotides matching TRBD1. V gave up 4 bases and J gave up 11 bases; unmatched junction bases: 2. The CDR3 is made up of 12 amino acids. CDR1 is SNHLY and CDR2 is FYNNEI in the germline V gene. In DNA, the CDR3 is TGTGCCAGCAGTGCGACAGGGGGGAAACTGTTTTTT. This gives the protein CASSATGGKLFF.

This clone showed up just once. CDR3 sequence: CASSSWRGYEQYF. The CDR3 DNA reads TGTGCCAGCAGCTCGTGGCGGGGCTACGAGCAGTACTTC. V is TRBV11-2 and J is TRBJ2-7, with D possibly being TRBD2 (6 bases). Germline CDR1 reads SGHAT; CDR2 reads FQNNGV. V lost 4 bases and J lost 3, with 10 bases in between. The CDR3 covers 13 residues.

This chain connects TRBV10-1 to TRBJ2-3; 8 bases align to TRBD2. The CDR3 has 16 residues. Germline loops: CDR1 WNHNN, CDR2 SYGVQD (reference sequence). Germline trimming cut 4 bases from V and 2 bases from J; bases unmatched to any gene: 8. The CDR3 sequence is CASSGDSGASTDTQYF. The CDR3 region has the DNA TGCGCCAGCAGTGGAGATAGCGGGGCCTCCACAGATACGCAGTATTTT.

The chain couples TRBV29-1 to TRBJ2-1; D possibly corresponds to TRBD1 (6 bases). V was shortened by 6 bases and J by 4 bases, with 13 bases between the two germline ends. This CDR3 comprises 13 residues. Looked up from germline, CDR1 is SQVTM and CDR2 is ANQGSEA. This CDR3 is CSVGLRGYNEQFF. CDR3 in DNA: TGCAGCGTAGGTTTAAGGGGGTACAATGAGCAGTTCTTC.

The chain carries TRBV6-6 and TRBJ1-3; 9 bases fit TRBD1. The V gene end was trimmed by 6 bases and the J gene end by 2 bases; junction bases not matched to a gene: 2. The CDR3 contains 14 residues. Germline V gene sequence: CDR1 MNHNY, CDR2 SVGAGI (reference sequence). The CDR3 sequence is CASSRDRAGNTIYF. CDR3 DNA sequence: TGTGCCAGCAGCCGGGACAGGGCTGGAAACACCATATATTTT.